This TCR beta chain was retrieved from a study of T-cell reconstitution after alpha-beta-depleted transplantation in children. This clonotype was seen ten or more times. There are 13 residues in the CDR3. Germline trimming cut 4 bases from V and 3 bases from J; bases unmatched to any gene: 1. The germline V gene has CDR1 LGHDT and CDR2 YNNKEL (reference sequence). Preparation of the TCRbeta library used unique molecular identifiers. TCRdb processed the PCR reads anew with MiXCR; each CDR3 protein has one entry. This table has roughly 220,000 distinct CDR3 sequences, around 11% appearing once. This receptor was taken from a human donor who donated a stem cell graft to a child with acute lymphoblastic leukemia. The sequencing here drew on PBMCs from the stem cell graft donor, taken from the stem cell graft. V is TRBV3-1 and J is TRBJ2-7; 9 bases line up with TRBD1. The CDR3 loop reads CASSRDRDYEQYF. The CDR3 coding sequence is TGTGCCAGCAGCCGGGACAGGGACTACGAGCAGTACTTC.